The 21 T cell receptor beta chains in this list originate from one sample, sequenced in a study of spatial heterogeneity in lung cancer. TCRdb re-called the 5' RACE reads through MiXCR, storing one row per CDR3 protein. This table holds 10,000 to 15,000 distinct CDR3 sequences, approximately 4% found once. As for time point: sample taken at primary tumor resection. Sequencing was performed on PBMCs, taken at surgery. The receptor set was obtained from a male donor with early-stage non-small cell lung cancer.

The sample holds many counts of this clonotype. The V and J genes are TRBV29-1 and TRBJ2-7, with 9 bases matching TRBD1. The CDR3 is 12 residues long. CDR1 and CDR2 from the germline V gene are SQVTM and ANQGSEA. V trimming: 7 bases; J trimming: 6 bases; junction bases outside the gene matches: 7. The CDR3 sequence: CSATGGDFEQYF. DNA for the CDR3: TGCAGCGCCACAGGGGGCGATTTCGAGCAGTACTTC.

This clonotype occurred many times. The chain recombines TRBV12-3 or TRBV12-4 with TRBJ1-5; 9 nucleotides align to TRBD1. With V trimmed by 8 bases and J by 7 bases, 9 bases remained unmatched. CDR3 size: 14 residues. The CDR3 DNA is TGTGCCAGCGGCCTGGACAGGGGATGGCAGCCCCAGCATTTT. Translation gives CASGLDRGWQPQHF.

This clonotype has ten or more counts. The chain couples TRBV28 to TRBJ2-5, with TRBD1 matching 7 bases. V lost 3 bases, J lost 3 bases, and 13 bases stayed unmatched. In germline, CDR1 is MDHEN, CDR2 SYDVKM. The CDR3 is 17 residues long. CDR3: CASSLKGAETFEETQYF. The CDR3, as DNA: TGTGCCAGCAGTTTGAAGGGGGCAGAAACTTTCGAAGAGACCCAGTACTTC.

This clonotype was observed at least ten times. The chain carries TRBV19 and TRBJ2-7; 10 nucleotides line up with TRBD2. V was clipped by 5 bases and J by 3 bases; unmatched bases: 4. CDR1 LNHDA and CDR2 SQIVND come from the germline V gene (reference sequence). This CDR3 has 14 amino acids. The CDR3 bases are TGTGCCAGTAGTGGGACTAGCGAGCACTACGAGCAGTACTTC. This gives the protein CASSGTSEHYEQYF.

There are many counts of this clonotype. This chain links TRBV11-1 with TRBJ2-1; a possible D gene is TRBD2 (5 bases). This CDR3 contains 12 residues. Germline assignment: CDR1 SGHAT and CDR2 FQDESV (reference sequence). Trimming took off 1 base at V and 8 bases at J, with 6 bases between the two ends. This CDR3 reads CASSLGEYEQFF. The CDR3 nucleotides read TGTGCCAGCAGCTTAGGGGAGTATGAGCAGTTCTTC.

The chain recombines TRBV11-3 with TRBJ2-3; 7 bases are a match to TRBD2. The length of the CDR3 is 18 residues. V shed 3 bases and J 10 bases; nucleotides not matched to a gene: 22. The germline CDR1 and CDR2 sequences are SGHNT and YENEEA. The CDR3 protein is CASSFPSCFPPTSPAQYF. For the CDR3, the DNA is TGTGCCAGCAGCTTCCCCTCGTGTTTCCCCCCGACTAGCCCGGCGCAGTATTTT.

This clonotype was recorded many times. The genes are TRBV7-9 and TRBJ2-1; D is perhaps TRBD1 or TRBD2 (5 bases each). The CDR3 extends over 13 amino acids. Germline CDR1 SEHNR, CDR2 FQNEAQ (reference sequence). With 7 bases removed from V and 10 bases from J, the gap between germline ends came to 17 bases. CDR3 amino acids: CASMRDVMGEQFF. CDR3 in DNA: TGTGCCAGCATGAGGGACGTTATGGGGGAGCAGTTCTTC.

Ten or more counts support this clonotype. The junction departs from germline at one end; a sequencing error may be responsible. The chain combines TRBV6-5 with TRBJ2-3; the D gene is possibly TRBD2 (5 bases). The CDR3 extends over 14 amino acids. Per germline, CDR1 MNHEY and CDR2 SVGAGI. The CDR3: CASRYSTSTDTQYF. DNA of the CDR3: TGTGCCAGCAGGTACTCCACTAGTACTGATACGCAGTATTTT.

The chain recombines TRBV5-4 with TRBJ2-2; D gene unclear. The germline V gene encodes CDR1 SGHNT and CDR2 YYREEE (reference sequence). CDR3 length: 17 residues. V was shortened by 4 bases and J by 0 bases, with 16 bases between the two germline ends. CDR3 in amino acids: CASSPGGVIANTGELFF. The CDR3, as DNA: TGTGCCAGCAGCCCCGGTGGGGTCATCGCGAACACCGGGGAGCTGTTTTTT.

This clonotype was recorded many times. An end of the junction differs from the germline gene, which may be a read error. V gene TRBV20-1 combines with J gene TRBJ2-7; D is possibly TRBD1 or TRBD2 (5 bases each). The germline gives CDR1 DFQATT, CDR2 SNEGSKA (reference sequence). The length of the CDR3 is 12 residues. CDR3 region: CSAYARGPVAIF. DNA of the CDR3: TGCAGTGCTTACGCGAGGGGCCCCGTGGCGATTTTC.

This clonotype was counted at least ten times. The V gene is TRBV7-9, the J gene TRBJ2-2; D assignment may be TRBD1 or TRBD2 (5 bases each). CDR1 is SEHNR, CDR2 FQNEAQ, per germline (reference sequence). V lost 8 bases to trimming and J lost 0 bases, with 10 bases between them. The CDR3 is 14 residues long. The CDR3 sequence is CASAGTTNTGELFF. The CDR3 coding sequence is TGTGCCAGCGCCGGGACCACGAACACCGGGGAGCTGTTTTTT.

The sample holds many counts of this clonotype. This CDR3 is CASSLGRAQPQHF. CDR3 bases: TGTGCCAGCAGCTTAGGCAGGGCTCAGCCCCAGCATTTT. The V and J genes are TRBV7-2 and TRBJ1-5; a weak D match, TRBD1 (5 bases). The CDR3 loop spans 13 amino acids. With 1 base removed from V and 6 bases from J, the gap between germline ends came to 7 bases. Germline-derived CDR1 and CDR2 are SGHTA and FQGNSA.

The CDR3 DNA is TGTGCCAGCAGCTTAACCGGGGGGAGCGGGAGTACCGAGCAGTACTTC. The encoded protein is CASSLTGGSGSTEQYF. This rearrangement joins TRBV7-2 to TRBJ2-7, with 8 bases lining up with TRBD2. CDR3 length equals 16 residues. Germline assignment: CDR1 SGHTA and CDR2 FQGNSA. J was trimmed by 6 bases and V by 2 bases; bases with no gene match: 12.

This clonotype appeared many times. This chain uses TRBV29-1 with TRBJ2-1, with D perhaps TRBD1 (6 bases). V was shortened by 7 bases and J by 6 bases, with 13 bases between the two germline ends. The CDR3 covers 12 residues. Germline lookup yields CDR1 SQVTM and CDR2 ANQGSEA. The CDR3 spells CSGLTGPNEQFF. CDR3 DNA: TGCAGCGGGCTGACAGGCCCCAATGAGCAGTTCTTC.

This clonotype was seen many times. This sequence joins TRBV11-2 and TRBJ1-1, with D maybe TRBD1 (5 bases). The CDR3 sequence is 14 residues long. Trimming removed 1 base at V and 1 base at J, with 7 bases between. Germline CDR1 is SGHAT and CDR2 is FQNNGV. CDR3 nucleotide sequence: TGTGCCAGCAGCTTAGGCAGGGCGAACACTGAAGCTTTCTTT. This translates into CASSLGRANTEAFF.

This clonotype was seen at least ten times. The rearrangement uses TRBV7-2 and TRBJ2-1; maybe TRBD1 (6 bases). Deletions cut 4 bases from V and 9 bases from J, with 13 bases between. Germline V gene lookup returns CDR1 SGHTA and CDR2 FQGNSA. The CDR3 extends over 13 amino acids. The DNA of the CDR3 is TGTGCCAGCAGCTCCAACAGGGTTGGTGAGCAGTTCTTC. Amino acids: CASSSNRVGEQFF.

This clonotype qualifies as medium-sized. The chain carries TRBV20-1 and TRBJ2-7; TRBD2 matches at 10 bases. The ends lost 0 bases at V and 0 bases at J; junction bases unmatched: 5. Looked up from germline, CDR1 is DFQATT and CDR2 is SNEGSKA (reference sequence). This CDR3 has 16 amino acids. In nucleotides, the CDR3 is TGCAGTGCTAGAGATCTCGAGCGGGAGGGCTCCTACGAGCAGTACTTC. As protein: CSARDLEREGSYEQYF.

This clonotype was found many times. This chain joins TRBV28 and TRBJ1-5; 7 nucleotides agree with TRBD1. Germline CDR1 and CDR2: MDHEN and SYDVKM. This CDR3 has 13 residues. J was trimmed by 11 bases and V by 6 bases; bases with no gene match: 10. The CDR3 sequence: CASRKQGPPSQHF. The CDR3 bases are TGTGCCAGCAGAAAACAGGGGCCCCCATCCCAGCATTTT.

In its sample, this clonotype was seen many times. The chain is built from TRBV10-3 and TRBJ2-7, with 7 bases identical to TRBD2. V gave up 6 bases and J gave up 6 bases; unmatched junction bases: 11. CDR1 and CDR2 (germline): ENHRY, SYGVKD. The CDR3 covers 14 residues. CDR3 residues: CAIRPGTTLVEQYF. The CDR3 bases are TGTGCCATCAGACCCGGGACTACTCTGGTCGAGCAGTACTTC.

This clonotype was found many times. V usage is TRBV19 and J usage is TRBJ1-5; TRBD1 matches at 8 bases. Trimming at V came to 3 bases and at J to 6 bases, leaving 7 bases not matched to a gene. The CDR3 extends over 15 amino acids. Per the germline V gene, CDR1 is LNHDA and CDR2 is SQIVND (reference sequence). CDR3 sequence reads: CASSIDRGGFQPQHF. Here the CDR3 DNA reads TGTGCCAGTAGTATCGACAGGGGTGGGTTTCAGCCCCAGCATTTT.

This clonotype was seen repeatedly, ten times or more. The V call is TRBV6-4, the J call TRBJ2-5; a weak D match, TRBD1 (7 bases). Germline CDR1 reads MRHNA; CDR2 reads SNTAGT. This CDR3 comprises 15 residues. V was pared by 7 bases and J by 1 base, with 16 bases between. The DNA of the CDR3 is TGTGCCAGCAATTACAGGGGAGGAGGCCAAGAGACCCAGTACTTC. This translates into CASNYRGGGQETQYF.